This T cell receptor beta chain was retrieved from a study of T-cell memory formation after mild COVID-19. Study-wide findings and caveats: Day 15 to 85 contractors were CD4/CD8 balanced; later expanders leaned CD4+. Pre-infection memory showed some responding clones, and this suggested that cross-reactive memory joined.

TCR alpha and TCR beta cDNA libraries with sample barcodes and UMIs came from 5'RACE using constant-segment primers. A single record per CDR3 protein comes from TCRdb applying MiXCR to the 5' RACE reads. The sample consists of around 310,000 distinct CDR3 sequences, approximately 16% of them appearing once. V lost 3 bases to trimming and J lost 6 bases, with 15 bases between them. The CDR3 loop spans 15 amino acids. Germline values: CDR1 SEHNR, CDR2 FQNEAQ (reference sequence). As regards this clonotype: The antigen is undetermined.

Sequenced: PBMCs or a T cell subset sorted from them (not recorded which). V gene TRBV7-9 combines with J gene TRBJ1-5; D perhaps matches TRBD1 (5 bases). The source of this sequence is a man between 18 and 29 years old who had mild COVID-19 (a few samples of this study predate the infection). Cell type and time point are not known. The CDR3 loop reads CASSFSGLPSQPQHF. The DNA of the CDR3 is TGTGCCAGCAGCTTTTCAGGGCTCCCCAGTCAGCCCCAGCATTTT.